These 18 T cell receptor beta chains were all obtained from the same sample, sequenced in a study of blood T cell repertoires in COVID-19. Libraries were prepared by immunoSEQ multiplex PCR; TCRdb keeps only in-frame clonotypes and omits some of them. The sample has tens of thousands of clones; around 87% are singletons. The sample taken for sequencing was peripheral blood. All receptors come from a human donor in a cohort sampled during active COVID-19.

The V gene is TRBV18, the J gene TRBJ2-1, with 15 bases identical to TRBD2. The CDR3 loop spans 19 amino acids. CDR1 is KGHSH and CDR2 is LQKENI in the germline V gene. Trimming removed 0 bases from V and 0 bases from J; junction bases left unmatched: 3. The CDR3 nucleotides read TGTGCCAGCTCACCACCGGGACTAGCGGGGGGACTCTCCTACAATGAGCAGTTCTTC. Its protein product is CASSPPGLAGGLSYNEQFF.

The rearrangement joins TRBV19 to TRBJ2-7; 7 bases map to TRBD1. Germline assignment: CDR1 LNHDA and CDR2 SQIVND (reference sequence). Trimming removed 6 bases from V and 6 bases from J; junction bases left unmatched: 14. The CDR3 is 15 amino acids. The CDR3, as DNA: TGTGCCAGTAGCCCCCTCCACATCCGGGACAGCGAGCAGTACTTC. It yields the protein CASSPLHIRDSEQYF.

The V call is TRBV2, the J call TRBJ2-3; D is unclear. This CDR3 comprises 11 residues. Trimming removed 7 bases from V and 2 bases from J, with 4 bases in between. Germline CDR1 is SNHLY and CDR2 is FYNNEI. CDR3 protein: CASTYTDTQYF. The CDR3 DNA reads TGTGCCAGCACCTACACAGATACGCAGTATTTT.

This chain joins TRBV30 and TRBJ1-1; D may be TRBD1 (5 bases). Germline V gives CDR1 GTSNPN, CDR2 SVGIG (reference sequence). V shed 2 bases and J shed 4 bases, with 11 bases lying between them. CDR3 size: 13 residues. DNA of the CDR3: TGTGCCTGGAGTAAGGGGATAAGCACTGAAGCTTTCTTT. Translation: CAWSKGISTEAFF. The full variable domain, rest sourced from reference TRBV30 and TRBJ1-1, is SQTIHQWPATLVQPVGSPLSLECTVEGTSNPNLYWYRQAAGRGLQLLFYSVGIGQISSEVPQNLSASRPQDRQFILSSKKLLLSDSGFYLCAWSKGISTEAFFGQGTRLTVV.

The chain joins TRBV27 to TRBJ2-3, with D perhaps TRBD1 (5 bases). This CDR3 is 16 amino acids long. Per germline, CDR1 MNHEY and CDR2 SMNVEV (reference sequence). V lost 2 bases to trimming and J lost 2 bases, with 14 bases between them. The CDR3 DNA is TGTGCCAGCAGTTTACCCGGACAAGGGGCCACAGATACGCAGTATTTT. This codes for CASSLPGQGATDTQYF.

V and J are TRBV6-5 and TRBJ2-1; 11 bases are a match to TRBD1. The ends lost 7 bases at V and 6 bases at J; junction bases unmatched: 5. The CDR3 loop spans 14 amino acids. Germline assignment: CDR1 MNHEY and CDR2 SVGAGI. CDR3 sequence: CASTSGTGGNEQFF. CDR3 nucleotide sequence: TGTGCCAGCACCTCCGGGACAGGGGGCAATGAGCAGTTCTTC.

CDR3 sequence: CASSVHVGPFTDTQYF. CDR3 DNA sequence: TGTGCCAGCAGCGTACACGTTGGGCCATTCACAGATACGCAGTATTTT. The chain employs TRBV9 and TRBJ2-3; D uncertain. With 1 base removed from V and 2 bases from J, the gap between germline ends came to 14 bases. Per germline, CDR1 SGDLS and CDR2 YYNGEE. This CDR3 has 16 residues.

The CDR3 here is CASSQGWQGRYHEQFF. CDR3 bases: TGCGCCAGCAGCCAAGGGTGGCAGGGAAGGTACCATGAGCAGTTCTTC. The rearrangement links TRBV4-1 to TRBJ2-1, with D tentatively TRBD1 (5 bases). CDR1 is MGHRA and CDR2 is YSYEKL in the germline V gene. The CDR3 spans 16 residues. Deletions cut 1 base from V and 8 bases from J, with 18 bases between.

This clone was seen just once. This chain joins TRBV3-1 (or the pseudogene TRBV3-2) and TRBJ1-2; unclear D gene. The V and J ends lost 1 base and 8 bases respectively, with 5 bases between them. Per the germline V gene, CDR1 is LGHDT and CDR2 is YNNKEL (reference sequence). The CDR3 covers 11 residues. Written as DNA, the CDR3 is TGTGCCAGCAGCCAAGCTTCCGGCTACACCTTC. The encoded protein is CASSQASGYTF.

CDR3 sequence: CASSSRDRPPNTDTQYF. CDR3 DNA sequence: TGTGCCAGCAGCTCACGGGACAGGCCCCCCAACACAGATACGCAGTATTTT. The chain combines TRBV11-3 with TRBJ2-3; 8 nucleotides match TRBD1. The CDR3 extends over 17 amino acids. Germline V gene lookup returns CDR1 SGHNT and CDR2 YENEEA. Trimming took 4 bases from V and 2 from J; bases not matched to a gene: 11.

V gene TRBV9 combines with J gene TRBJ1-6, with 9 bases aligning to TRBD1. J gave up 8 bases and V 3 bases, and 15 bases lay outside the gene matches. This CDR3 spans 18 amino acids. Germline V lookup: CDR1 SGDLS, CDR2 YYNGEE. In DNA, the CDR3 is TGTGCCAGCAGCGATCCCGGGACAGGGCTTTTGTCGGATTCACCCCTCCACTTT. It translates to CASSDPGTGLLSDSPLHF.

The chain recombines TRBV6-5 with TRBJ2-7; the match to TRBD1 covers 8 bases. The CDR3 sequence is 15 residues long. Trimming removed 6 bases from V and 2 bases from J; junction bases left unmatched: 9. In germline, CDR1 is MNHEY, CDR2 SVGAGI. The CDR3 bases are TGTGCCAGCAGGGCATTCGGGACAGGCACCTACGAGCAGTACTTC. It specifies CASRAFGTGTYEQYF.

The chain uses TRBV4-1 and TRBJ2-6; D is perhaps TRBD1 (6 bases). Between the trimmed V and J ends, which lost 8 bases and 1 base, there was a span of 18 bases. This CDR3 has 17 residues. Germline values: CDR1 MGHRA, CDR2 YSYEKL. This chain's CDR3 is CASREGQFNSGANVLTF. The CDR3 coding sequence is TGCGCCAGCCGGGAAGGACAGTTCAATTCTGGGGCCAACGTCCTGACTTTC.

The chain joins TRBV15 to TRBJ2-1, with 8 nucleotides matching TRBD2. Per germline, CDR1 LNHNV and CDR2 YYDKDF (reference sequence). The V gene end was trimmed by 1 base and the J gene end by 3 bases; junction bases not matched to a gene: 2. The CDR3 is 15 amino acids. The CDR3 loop is CATSRVSGVYNEQFF. The CDR3 nucleotides are TGTGCCACCAGCAGAGTTAGCGGGGTCTACAATGAGCAGTTCTTC.

This clone has just one count. This chain links TRBV4-1 with TRBJ1-2, with D perhaps TRBD1 (5 bases). Per the germline V gene, CDR1 is MGHRA and CDR2 is YSYEKL. The CDR3 sequence is 15 residues long. V lost 5 bases to trimming and J lost 4 bases, with 17 bases between them. CDR3 DNA sequence: TGCGCCAGCAGCGGACGGGACTCCTCTCGCTATGGCTACACCTTC. As protein: CASSGRDSSRYGYTF.

This clone came up a few times. The rearrangement uses TRBV6-2 or TRBV6-3 and TRBJ2-7; D remains unclear. The CDR3 length is 14 residues. Germline assignment: CDR1 MNHEY and CDR2 SVGEGT. V shed 4 bases and J shed 5 bases, with 15 bases lying between them. The CDR3 region has the DNA TGTGCCAGCAGTTTCCAGTGGGCGAACGACGAGCAGTACTTC. Translation gives CASSFQWANDEQYF.

The chain recombines TRBV7-2 with TRBJ2-3, with 7 bases that match TRBD1. The CDR3 loop spans 13 amino acids. The germline CDR1 and CDR2 sequences are SGHTA and FQGNSA. Trimming took 3 bases from V and 9 from J; bases not matched to a gene: 6. CDR3 in amino acids: CASSFRQGGTQYF. The CDR3 nucleotides are TGTGCCAGCAGCTTTAGACAGGGCGGAACGCAGTATTTT.

V is TRBV3-1 (or the pseudogene TRBV3-2) and J is TRBJ2-2, with TRBD2 matching over 8 bases. Trimming removed 1 base from V and 6 bases from J; junction bases left unmatched: 4. CDR3 size: 15 residues. From germline, CDR1 is LGHDT and CDR2 YNNKEL (reference sequence). The CDR3 coding sequence is TGTGCCAGCAGCCAAGTTAGCGGGGTGGCCGGGGAGCTGTTTTTT. It translates to CASSQVSGVAGELFF.